Presented here are 6 T cell receptor beta chains from one specimen sequenced in a study of blood T cell repertoires in COVID-19. Profiled with immunoSEQ multiplex PCR; TCRdb holds only in-frame clones, not every one. This sample carries hundreds of thousands of clones, roughly 86% of them seen once, and the ten largest clones take 1.5% to 2%. Material for sequencing was PBMCs or T cells enriched from blood (not recorded which). The receptors were gathered from a woman aged 50 to 65 who had recovered from COVID-19.

The V call is TRBV19, the J call TRBJ2-7; 11 bases align to TRBD1. Germline CDR1 is LNHDA and CDR2 is SQIVND (reference sequence). V lost 5 bases and J lost 4; bases outside the gene matches: 10. The CDR3 is 16 amino acids. The CDR3 DNA reads TGTGCCAGTAGTCCTCGAACCGGGACAGGGGGATACGAGCAGTACTTC. Residues: CASSPRTGTGGYEQYF. Filled out from reference TRBV19 and TRBJ2-7, the complete variable domain reads DGGITQSPKYLFRKEGQNVTLSCEQNLNHDAMYWYRQDPGQGLRLIYYSQIVNDFQKGDIAEGYSVSREKKESFPLTVTSAQKNPTAFYLCASSPRTGTGGYEQYFGPGTRLTVT.

The chain uses TRBV27 and TRBJ2-7; TRBD2 agrees at 13 bases. This CDR3 region has 14 residues. Germline lookup yields CDR1 MNHEY and CDR2 SMNVEV (reference sequence). Germline trimming cut 2 bases from V and 6 bases from J; bases unmatched to any gene: 1. For the CDR3, the DNA is TGTGCCAGCAGTTTACGGACTAGCGGGAGCGAGCAGTACTTC. Translating gives CASSLRTSGSEQYF.

This chain joins TRBV30 and TRBJ1-1, with D possibly being TRBD1 (6 bases). The CDR3 length is 14 residues. The germline V gene encodes CDR1 GTSNPN and CDR2 SVGIG (reference sequence). V lost 3 bases and J 2 bases, leaving 13 bases between the germline ends. The CDR3 sequence: CAWSTGIRNTEAFF. The DNA of the CDR3 is TGTGCCTGGAGCACAGGGATCCGCAACACTGAAGCTTTCTTT.

The chain is built from TRBV2 and TRBJ1-5; 7 nucleotides match TRBD1. V was pared by 3 bases and J by 7 bases, with 6 bases of the junction left unmatched. CDR1 is SNHLY, CDR2 FYNNEI, per germline. The CDR3 covers 14 residues. The CDR3 bases are TGTGCCAGCAGTGATTACAGGGGAGGACAGCCCCAGCATTTT. Translation gives CASSDYRGGQPQHF.

The chain links TRBV7-2 to TRBJ1-2; TRBD1 agrees at 8 bases. The germline gives CDR1 SGHTA, CDR2 FQGNSA. The CDR3 runs to 13 residues. J was trimmed by 4 bases and V by 5 bases; bases with no gene match: 3. CDR3 sequence (DNA): TGTGCCAGCAGCCATACAGGGGGCTATGGCTACACCTTC. It codes for CASSHTGGYGYTF.

CDR3 region: CASSTGQPQETQYF. CDR3 DNA: TGCGCCAGCAGCACAGGACAGCCGCAAGAGACCCAGTACTTC. The chain has TRBV5-1 and TRBJ2-5, with D perhaps matching TRBD1 (6 bases). Germline V gene lookup returns CDR1 SGHRS and CDR2 YFSETQ. The CDR3 loop spans 14 amino acids. V lost 4 bases, J lost 2 bases, and 12 bases lay in between.